The next 14 T cell receptor beta chains were all read from a single sample in a study of identical twins. TCRdb recomputed calls from the 5' RACE reads with MiXCR, one row per CDR3 protein. Of 700,000 or so distinct CDR3 sequences detected, around 8.3% appear once; the ten largest clones hold approximately 0.89%. The data also belong to a second study, concerning yellow fever vaccine responses in identical twins.

The specimen was PBMCs. These receptors were taken from a woman aged 18-35 years in good health.

This clonotype appeared many times. The J gene is TRBJ2-3, the V gene TRBV12-3 or TRBV12-4, with D perhaps matching TRBD1 (5 bases). Trimming removed 1 base at V and 5 bases at J, with 10 bases between. The CDR3 length is 14 residues. The CDR3 DNA is TGTGCCAGCAGTTTAGTCGCAGGGTTAGATACGCAGTATTTT. Amino acids: CASSLVAGLDTQYF.

The chain has TRBV7-9 and TRBJ1-3; no clear D. This CDR3 has 13 residues. Germline values: CDR1 SEHNR, CDR2 FQNEAQ (reference sequence). V was pared by 4 bases and J by 2 bases, with 6 bases between. CDR3 bases: TGTGCCAGCAGCTCAGGTCCTGGAAACACCATATATTTT. As protein: CASSSGPGNTIYF.

The chain couples TRBV6-5 to TRBJ2-7; TRBD1 matches at 7 bases. Germline CDR1 is MNHEY and CDR2 is SVGAGI. Losses at the gene ends were 3 bases for V and 4 bases for J; bases not matched to a gene: 9. The CDR3 loop spans 15 amino acids. CDR3 protein: CASSYSQGRAYEQYF. Written as DNA, the CDR3 is TGTGCCAGCAGTTATTCACAGGGGCGGGCTTACGAGCAGTACTTC.

This clonotype came up a few times. V usage is TRBV2 and J usage is TRBJ1-1; no definite D call. The CDR3 has 15 amino acids. V shed 4 bases and J shed 3 bases, with 15 bases lying between them. Germline lookup yields CDR1 SNHLY and CDR2 FYNNEI. CDR3 amino acids: CASSARAAGDTEAFF. CDR3 DNA sequence: TGTGCCAGCAGTGCGCGGGCCGCCGGGGACACTGAAGCTTTCTTT.

CDR3 in DNA: TGCAGCGTTGGGAGGGGGGGCTCCGGGGAGCTGTTTTTT. Residues: CSVGRGGSGELFF. The chain carries TRBV29-1 and TRBJ2-2, with a weak D call TRBD2 (7 bases). This CDR3 spans 13 amino acids. V was cut by 4 bases and J by 6 bases, with 12 bases left in between. Germline CDR1 and CDR2: SQVTM and ANQGSEA.

This clonotype was recorded a few times. The chain couples TRBV13 to TRBJ2-1, with 9 bases fitting TRBD2. V shed 4 bases and J 3 bases; nucleotides not matched to a gene: 16. In germline, CDR1 is PRHDT, CDR2 FYEKMQ (reference sequence). CDR3 length: 19 residues. CDR3 coding DNA: TGTGCCAGCAGCTCCCGCCGCAATCAAATAGCGGGAGTCTACAATGAGCAGTTCTTC. Its translation is CASSSRRNQIAGVYNEQFF.

This clonotype was counted once. The rearrangement joins TRBV11-1 to TRBJ2-1; D ambiguous. The length of the CDR3 is 16 residues. In germline, CDR1 is SGHAT, CDR2 FQDESV (reference sequence). Trimming cost V 2 bases and J 4 bases, with 15 bases left between them. CDR3 coding DNA: TGTGCCAGCAGCTTATTAAGCGAGGTAGCTTACAATGAGCAGTTCTTC. It encodes CASSLLSEVAYNEQFF.

This clonotype was detected ten times or more. J is TRBJ2-2 and V is TRBV4-3; the match to TRBD2 covers 14 bases. The germline V gene encodes CDR1 LGHNA and CDR2 YSLEER. The ends lost 2 bases at V and 7 bases at J; junction bases unmatched: 6. The CDR3 runs 17 residues. CDR3 nucleotides: TGCGCCAGCAGCCAATCGACTAGCGGGAGGGAAGGCGGGGAGCTGTTTTTT. It encodes CASSQSTSGREGGELFF.

J is TRBJ2-1 and V is TRBV29-1; D is perhaps TRBD1 (6 bases). Trimming pared 6 bases from V and 3 bases from J, leaving 9 bases between. Germline assignment: CDR1 SQVTM and CDR2 ANQGSEA. The CDR3 consists of 12 residues. CDR3 nucleotide sequence: TGCAGCGTGGACAGTAACTACAATGAGCAGTTCTTC. Its translation: CSVDSNYNEQFF.

This clonotype was seen repeatedly, ten times or more. The J gene is TRBJ2-2, the V gene TRBV7-2; 9 bases line up with TRBD1. Trimming at V came to 6 bases and at J to 1 base, leaving 0 bases not matched to a gene. The CDR3 consists of 14 residues. In germline, CDR1 is SGHTA, CDR2 FQGNSA. CDR3 loop: CASRDRGNTGELFF. CDR3 nucleotide sequence: TGTGCCAGCAGGGACAGGGGGAACACCGGGGAGCTGTTTTTT.

The sample holds many counts of this clonotype. This chain joins TRBV4-2 and TRBJ2-2, with TRBD2 matching over 16 bases. The CDR3 extends over 18 amino acids. V was clipped by 5 bases and J by 6 bases; unmatched bases: 9. Germline lookup yields CDR1 LGHNA and CDR2 YNFKEQ. The CDR3 protein is CASSWGLAGGPVAGELFF. CDR3 bases: TGTGCCAGCAGCTGGGGACTAGCGGGGGGGCCCGTCGCCGGGGAGCTGTTTTTT.

This clonotype was observed a handful of times. The V call is TRBV7-9, the J call TRBJ1-6, with a weak D call TRBD1 (6 bases). The CDR3 spans 13 residues. The V gene's germline CDR1 is SEHNR and CDR2 FQNEAQ (reference sequence). V was cut by 8 bases and J by 10 bases, with 15 bases left in between. This CDR3 reads CASGPAGESPLHF. The CDR3 DNA reads TGTGCCAGCGGGCCGGCAGGGGAGTCACCCCTCCACTTT.

The CDR3 nucleotides are TGTGCCAGCAGCCTGGGAGTTTACACCGGGGAGCTGTTTTTT. Translating gives CASSLGVYTGELFF. This chain connects TRBV12-3 or TRBV12-4 to TRBJ2-2, with a possible D match to TRBD2 (5 bases). The CDR3 totals 14 residues. V lost 6 bases and J 3 bases, leaving 11 bases between the germline ends.

This clonotype was found many times. The chain carries TRBV20-1 and TRBJ2-5; TRBD2 might be the D (5 bases). This CDR3 contains 14 residues. Trimming cost V 0 bases and J 1 base, with 9 bases left between them. The germline V gene encodes CDR1 DFQATT and CDR2 SNEGSKA (reference sequence). CDR3 nucleotides: TGCAGTGCTAGAGATGCGGGTGTCCAAGAGACCCAGTACTTC. It yields the protein CSARDAGVQETQYF.